These 13 T cell receptor beta chains were all obtained from the same sample, sequenced in a study of regulatory T cells after allogeneic stem cell transplantation. SMARTer RACE cDNA synthesis from RNA preceded amplification of the TCR beta CDR3 region. TCRdb reprocessed the 5' RACE reads with MiXCR, giving one entry per CDR3 protein. The sample has under 500 distinct CDR3 sequences, roughly 22% seen once. Here the sequenced sample was sorted CD4+ T cells from blood (whether regulatory or conventional is not recorded), taken 30 days after allogeneic stem cell transplant. The receptor set was obtained from a human patient who had an allogeneic stem cell transplant, so the T cells may come from the graft donor.

Comments on this clonotype: At one end the junction does not follow the germline gene, possibly because of a read error. The J gene is TRBJ2-3, the V gene TRBV5-6; 7 bases are shared with TRBD1. The CDR3 consists of 15 residues. Per germline, CDR1 SGHDT and CDR2 YYEEEE. CDR3 sequence (DNA): TGTACCAGCAGCCTGGCAGGGGGTGCCACAGATACGCAGTATTTT. It yields the protein CTSSLAGGATDTQYF.

Within the sample, this clonotype is large. This chain joins TRBV20-1 and TRBJ2-3; TRBD2 matches at 14 bases. Trimming took 5 bases from V and 5 from J; bases not matched to a gene: 9. CDR3 length: 16 residues. CDR1 DFQATT and CDR2 SNEGSKA come from the germline V gene (reference sequence). The chain's CDR3 is CSASPGLAGEGDTQYF. DNA for the CDR3: TGCAGTGCTTCGCCGGGACTAGCGGGAGAGGGAGATACGCAGTATTTT.

This clonotype is large within its sample. The chain uses TRBV13 and TRBJ2-7; 7 bases are shared with TRBD1. Trimming took 0 bases from V and 3 from J; bases not matched to a gene: 8. Germline assignment: CDR1 PRHDT and CDR2 FYEKMQ (reference sequence). The CDR3 length is 16 residues. Here the CDR3 reads CASSLGGAGGDYEQYF. The CDR3 coding sequence is TGTGCCAGCAGCTTAGGGGGGGCAGGGGGAGACTACGAGCAGTACTTC.

Notes on this clonotype: Relative to the germline gene, one junction end is altered; a read error may explain this. The rearrangement joins TRBV6-6 to TRBJ2-3; unclear D gene. Germline V gene lookup returns CDR1 MNHNY and CDR2 SVGAGI (reference sequence). CDR3 length: 13 amino acids. CDR3 DNA sequence: TGTGCCATCAGTTGCTCGACTGCAGATACGCAGTATTTT. This codes for CAISCSTADTQYF.

A word on this clonotype: At one end, the junction sequence differs from germline, possibly due to a read error. The V gene is TRBV7-8, the J gene TRBJ2-1; tentatively, D is TRBD2 (5 bases). Germline assignment: CDR1 SGHVS and CDR2 FQNEAQ. The CDR3 is 15 residues long. CDR3 DNA: TGTTCCGGCAGCTTAAGACTTGGTCGGGAAAATGAGCAGTTCTTT. Amino acid sequence: CSGSLRLGRENEQFF. The full variable domain, its missing parts supplied by reference TRBV7-8 and TRBJ2-1, is GAGVSQSPRYKVAKRGQDVALRCDPISGHVSLFWYQQALGQGPEFLTYFQNEAQLDKSGLPSDRFFAERPEGSVSTLKIQRTQQEDSAVYLCSGSLRLGRENEQFFGPGTRLTVL.

In its sample, this clonotype ranks as medium-sized. A read error is possible here, since a much larger clone lies one base away. No conserved phenylalanine or tryptophan ends this CDR3, so it is likely a read error. The CDR3: CASSLGGNTDTQYL. The DNA of the CDR3 is TGTGCCAGCAGCTTGGGCGGGAACACAGATACGCAGTATCTT. The chain carries TRBV7-2 and TRBJ2-3, with D possibly matching TRBD2 (6 bases). V was clipped by 3 bases and J by 2 bases, with 9 bases between them. The length of the CDR3 is 14 residues. CDR1 is SGHTA, CDR2 FQGNSA, per germline.

By its share, this clonotype is large (0.1 to 1%). The chain combines TRBV12-3 or TRBV12-4 with TRBJ1-1; D remains ambiguous. V lost 6 bases and J 0 bases, leaving 8 bases between the germline ends. The CDR3 sequence is 13 residues long. This chain's CDR3 is CASSPEMNTEAFF. The CDR3 bases are TGTGCCAGCAGCCCGGAAATGAACACTGAAGCTTTCTTT.

On this clonotype itself: Likely a read error: the CDR3 ends without its conserved phenylalanine or tryptophan. No DNA is shown, since the ends of the CDR3 on it are uncertain; the CDR3 is the one TCRdb lists. V gene TRBV11-2 combines with J gene TRBJ2-2; TRBD1, the table's D call, was not compared with the DNA. Germline V gene data show CDR1 as SGHAT and CDR2 as FQNNGV. The CDR3 extends over 17 residues, inclusive of both ends. This CDR3 is CASSLRPDRGHTGELFL.

By sample fraction, this clonotype is medium-sized. V gene TRBV5-5 combines with J gene TRBJ2-6, with 11 bases lining up with TRBD1. The ends lost 1 base at V and 3 bases at J; junction bases unmatched: 12. CDR3 length: 20 residues. Germline CDR1 reads SGHKS; CDR2 reads YYEKEE (reference sequence). CDR3 coding DNA: TGTGCCAGCAGCTTGCCCCCCTCGGGACAGGGGGGGTATGGGGCCAACGTCCTGACTTTC. It specifies CASSLPPSGQGGYGANVLTF.

This clonotype is large (0.1 to 1%) in the sample. The chain joins TRBV5-8 to TRBJ2-3; 8 nucleotides align to TRBD1. V lost 4 bases to trimming and J lost 0 bases; unmatched junction nucleotides: 4. Per germline, CDR1 SGHTS and CDR2 YDEGEE. The CDR3 extends over 15 amino acids. The CDR3 protein is CASSIGQGSTDTQYF. The CDR3 DNA sequence: TGTGCCAGCAGCATAGGACAGGGAAGCACAGATACGCAGTATTTT.

This clonotype is labeled as large. The V call is TRBV7-9, the J call TRBJ1-1, with D unresolved. CDR3 length equals 16 residues. From germline, CDR1 is SEHNR and CDR2 FQNEAQ (reference sequence). The ends were cut back, 1 base at V and 0 bases at J, with 12 bases in the middle. The CDR3 region is CASSLVGSGMNTEAFF. CDR3 sequence (DNA): TGTGCCAGCAGCTTAGTTGGGAGCGGAATGAACACTGAAGCTTTCTTT.

This clonotype is termed large. The J gene is TRBJ2-5, the V gene TRBV13, with D tentatively TRBD1 or TRBD2 (6 bases each). V gave up 8 bases and J gave up 5 bases, with 12 bases separating them. Per germline, CDR1 PRHDT and CDR2 FYEKMQ (reference sequence). CDR3 length: 12 residues. The CDR3 loop is CASARGRETQYF. The DNA of the CDR3 is TGTGCCAGCGCCCGGGGGCGGGAGACCCAGTACTTC.

This clonotype rates as large. The rearrangement joins TRBV20-1 to TRBJ2-1; 11 bases are a match to TRBD2. The germline V gene has CDR1 DFQATT and CDR2 SNEGSKA (reference sequence). V lost 1 base and J lost 5; bases outside the gene matches: 10. CDR3 length: 17 amino acids. The CDR3 loop is CSARALAGGRSDNEQFF. In DNA, the CDR3 is TGCAGTGCTAGAGCCCTAGCGGGAGGCCGCTCGGACAATGAGCAGTTCTTC.